The entry that follows covers one TCR beta chain sequence. These data originate in a study of blood T cell repertoires in COVID-19. CDR1 MNHEY and CDR2 SMNVEV come from the germline V gene (reference sequence). Trimming shortened V by 0 bases and J by 4 bases, and 7 bases separated the two germline ends. The CDR3 extends over 13 amino acids. Method: immunoSEQ multiplex PCR; TCRdb's copy keeps in-frame clones and lacks some. The repertoire includes 310,000 or so clones, about 88% of them detected once, and about 11% sits in the top ten. The sequenced sample consisted of peripheral blood. The TCR sequence derives from a woman aged 25 to 45 with COVID-19, enrolled during active disease. The genes are TRBV27 and TRBJ2-7; no definite D call. The CDR3 region has the DNA TGTGCCAGCAGTTTATCGAGGCGGTACGAGCAGTACTTC. Protein sequence: CASSLSRRYEQYF.